This T cell receptor beta chain was sequenced for a study of Tregs in tolerant kidney transplant recipients. Clones were sequenced by immunoSEQ multiplex PCR, and TCRdb holds only the in-frame ones, with some missing. The sample includes some 240,000 clones, roughly 84% seen only once; the top ten take less than 0.75%. The CDR3 loop spans 14 amino acids. V lost 4 bases and J lost 2, with 12 bases in between. Germline V gene lookup returns CDR1 MGHDK and CDR2 SYGVNS. Remarks on this clone: The antigen remains unidentified.

Notes on the study in general: Biological reproducibility was not directly addressed in this study. Activated donor B cell expansion appeared to reveal the most relevant donor-specific TCRbeta repertoire.

This TCR came from a human donor in good health. This rearrangement joins TRBV25-1 to TRBJ2-7; a possible D gene is TRBD1 (6 bases). Material: CD4+ T cells from blood. The CDR3 DNA reads TGTGCCAGCAGTGGGACAGTATCCACCTACGAGCAGTACTTC. Its translation is CASSGTVSTYEQYF.